This TCR beta chain comes out of a study of T cell repertoires in cytomegalovirus infection. One entry per CDR3 protein results from TCRdb running MiXCR on the reads. The data show 200,000 to 300,000 distinct CDR3 sequences, approximately 10% seen once. V shed 3 bases and J shed 4 bases, with 12 bases lying between them. Germline V gene sequence: CDR1 MDHEN, CDR2 SYDVKM. This CDR3 has 14 amino acids. The sequenced sample consisted of PBMCs. This receptor was obtained from a human donor in good health (CMV status not recorded). Some clones in this sample may be carry-over from other donors' samples. The chain links TRBV28 to TRBJ2-5, with a possible D match to TRBD2 (6 bases). Here the CDR3 reads CASSFRVAAETQYF. In DNA form, the CDR3 reads TGTGCCAGCAGTTTTAGAGTAGCGGCAGAGACCCAGTACTTC.